One and the same sample provided the 18 T cell receptor beta chains below, sequenced in a study of T cell responses to AZD1222 COVID-19 vaccine. Method: immunoSEQ multiplex PCR; TCRdb's copy keeps in-frame clones and lacks some. The data contain 55,000 to 70,000 clones, about 91% of them singletons. The sample in question was peripheral blood, obtained 28 days after the second AZD1222 dose. These receptors were obtained from an adult who received the AZD1222 COVID-19 vaccine.

This chain connects TRBV9 to TRBJ1-2; D is ambiguous. CDR1 is SGDLS, CDR2 YYNGEE, per germline. V shed 0 bases and J shed 8 bases, with 11 bases lying between them. The CDR3 covers 13 residues. DNA for the CDR3: TGTGCCAGCAGCGTAGATAATCTAGGGGGCTACACCTTC. Translation gives CASSVDNLGGYTF.

The J gene is TRBJ1-1, the V gene TRBV28, with TRBD1 matching over 10 bases. This CDR3 has 17 residues. J was trimmed by 1 base and V by 3 bases; bases with no gene match: 8. From germline, CDR1 is MDHEN and CDR2 SYDVKM. CDR3: CASSLMPTGGGNTEAFF. In DNA form, the CDR3 reads TGTGCCAGCAGTTTGATGCCGACAGGGGGCGGGAACACTGAAGCTTTCTTT.

The chain recombines TRBV19 with TRBJ1-4; D ambiguous. The CDR3 is 14 amino acids. From germline, CDR1 is LNHDA and CDR2 SQIVND (reference sequence). Trimming shortened V by 3 bases and J by 0 bases, and 5 bases separated the two germline ends. The CDR3 protein is CASSIQATNEKLFF. Here the CDR3 DNA reads TGTGCCAGTAGTATCCAGGCAACTAATGAAAAACTGTTTTTT.

The V and J genes are TRBV30 and TRBJ2-7; 10 bases are a match to TRBD1. Trimming took 3 bases from V and 2 from J; bases not matched to a gene: 7. Germline values: CDR1 GTSNPN, CDR2 SVGIG (reference sequence). This CDR3 region has 15 residues. The CDR3 reads CAWRNPGQGTYEQYF. In DNA, the CDR3 is TGTGCCTGGAGGAATCCGGGACAGGGGACCTACGAGCAGTACTTC.

The chain employs TRBV7-6 and TRBJ2-2; TRBD1 matches at 8 bases. The germline gives CDR1 SGHVS, CDR2 FNYEAQ. This CDR3 is built from 16 residues. The junction had 11 bases not matched to a gene; V was cut back by 6 bases and J by 5 bases. CDR3 protein: CASRDRRTGRTGELFF. Here the CDR3 DNA reads TGTGCCAGCAGAGACAGACGGACAGGGCGGACCGGGGAGCTGTTTTTT.

J is TRBJ1-1 and V is TRBV25-1, with 7 bases aligning to TRBD1. The CDR3 consists of 17 residues. The germline V gene has CDR1 MGHDK and CDR2 SYGVNS. The V gene end was trimmed by 6 bases and the J gene end by 4 bases; junction bases not matched to a gene: 17. CDR3 sequence reads: CASRHRDQGVLSTEAFF. The CDR3, as DNA: TGTGCCAGCAGGCATCGGGACCAGGGGGTCCTAAGCACTGAAGCTTTCTTT.

The V gene is TRBV9, the J gene TRBJ1-6; TRBD1 aligns across 7 bases. The CDR3 is 16 amino acids. The junction had 6 bases not matched to a gene; V was cut back by 2 bases and J by 4 bases. Germline CDR1 SGDLS, CDR2 YYNGEE. This CDR3 reads CASSVEAQGYNSPLHF. CDR3 DNA sequence: TGTGCCAGCAGCGTGGAGGCACAGGGGTATAATTCACCCCTCCACTTT.

The CDR3 sequence is CASGRDPSPPYNEQFF. CDR3 DNA: TGTGCTAGTGGTCGAGACCCTTCCCCTCCATACAATGAGCAGTTCTTC. This chain connects TRBV12-5 to TRBJ2-1; unclear D gene. V was shortened by 5 bases and J by 4 bases, with 18 bases between the two germline ends. The germline V gene has CDR1 LGHNT and CDR2 FRNRAP. This CDR3 has 16 amino acids.

The gene calls are TRBV6-5 and TRBJ1-2; D remains ambiguous. Germline CDR1 MNHEY, CDR2 SVGAGI. V was shortened by 0 bases and J by 5 bases, with 13 bases between the two germline ends. The CDR3 totals 15 residues. The CDR3 reads CASSYSKAGLYGYTF. CDR3 bases: TGTGCCAGCAGTTACTCGAAGGCAGGCCTGTATGGCTACACCTTC.

The chain carries TRBV3-1 (or the pseudogene TRBV3-2) and TRBJ2-7, with 11 bases lining up with TRBD2. V gave up 0 bases and J gave up 7 bases; unmatched junction bases: 11. Germline CDR1 and CDR2: LGHDT and YNNKEL (reference sequence). The CDR3 is made up of 17 amino acids. The DNA for the CDR3 is TGTGCCAGCAGCCAAGATCTGATTAGCGGGAGGGCGGGAGAGCAGTACTTC. Translating gives CASSQDLISGRAGEQYF.

This chain uses TRBV14 with TRBJ2-7; 8 nucleotides line up with TRBD2. With 0 bases clipped from V and 5 bases from J, the junction kept 15 bases outside the gene matches. Germline V gene sequence: CDR1 SGHDN, CDR2 FVKESK. This CDR3 region has 18 residues. CDR3 amino acids: CASSQDRGGGPSFHEQYF. The CDR3 region has the DNA TGTGCCAGCAGCCAAGATCGGGGGGGAGGGCCCTCGTTCCACGAGCAGTACTTC.

The rearrangement links TRBV11-2 to TRBJ1-6; tentative D call: TRBD1 (6 bases). The CDR3 sequence is 15 residues long. Germline CDR1 and CDR2: SGHAT and FQNNGV. V was shortened by 1 base and J by 10 bases, with 14 bases between the two germline ends. CDR3 sequence (DNA): TGTGCCAGCAGCTTAGGGCAGGGGCCCCTGTCACCCCTCCACTTT. It yields the protein CASSLGQGPLSPLHF.

The V and J genes are TRBV6-2 or TRBV6-3 and TRBJ2-2; possible D gene TRBD2, 5 bases. CDR1 is MNHEY, CDR2 SVGEGT, per germline. This CDR3 contains 14 residues. Trimming removed 5 bases at V and 3 bases at J, with 10 bases between. The CDR3: CASSLTRDTGELFF. The CDR3 DNA reads TGTGCCAGCAGTCTAACTAGGGACACCGGGGAGCTGTTTTTT.

The chain combines TRBV28 with TRBJ1-5; D is perhaps TRBD1 (6 bases). Germline V lookup: CDR1 MDHEN, CDR2 SYDVKM. The CDR3 loop spans 14 amino acids. Trimming cost V 10 bases and J 0 bases, with 13 bases left between them. CDR3 loop: CANAGRGSNQPQHF. The CDR3 DNA reads as TGTGCCAATGCTGGCAGGGGTAGCAATCAGCCCCAGCATTTT.

V and J are TRBV11-2 and TRBJ2-7; TRBD2 is a possible D gene (6 bases). CDR3 size: 13 residues. V lost 5 bases to trimming and J lost 6 bases, with 14 bases between them. Germline CDR1 reads SGHAT; CDR2 reads FQNNGV. In nucleotides, the CDR3 is TGTGCCAGCAGCGCAGGAATCGGGGGCGAGCAGTACTTC. Encoded protein: CASSAGIGGEQYF. Filled out from reference TRBV11-2 and TRBJ2-7, the complete variable domain reads EAGVAQSPRYKIIEKRQSVAFWCNPISGHATLYWYQQILGQGPKLLIQFQNNGVVDDSQLPKDRFSAERLKGVDSTLKIQPAKLEDSAVYLCASSAGIGGEQYFGPGTRLTVT.

This clone was counted a few times. V and J are TRBV30 and TRBJ2-5; D tentatively reads TRBD1 or TRBD2 (6 bases each). The CDR3 loop spans 15 amino acids. Per the germline V gene, CDR1 is GTSNPN and CDR2 is SVGIG (reference sequence). The ends were cut back, 0 bases at V and 3 bases at J, with 14 bases in the middle. In nucleotides, the CDR3 is TGTGCCTGGAGTGTAGGGGGGTCCTTGGAAGAGACCCAGTACTTC. Translation gives CAWSVGGSLEETQYF. Drawing the rest from reference TRBV30 and TRBJ2-5, the complete variable domain is SQTIHQWPATLVQPVGSPLSLECTVEGTSNPNLYWYRQAAGRGLQLLFYSVGIGQISSEVPQNLSASRPQDRQFILSSKKLLLSDSGFYLCAWSVGGSLEETQYFGPGTRLLVL.

This clone was observed a few times. The gene calls are TRBV12-3 or TRBV12-4 and TRBJ1-6; D might be TRBD1 (5 bases). Trimming pared 4 bases from V and 7 bases from J, leaving 8 bases between. This CDR3 has 13 amino acids. CDR3 nucleotide sequence: TGTGCCAGCAGTTCGGGACGGAATTCACCCCTCCACTTT. Its protein is CASSSGRNSPLHF.

This chain connects TRBV6-4 to TRBJ2-7; a weak D match, TRBD1 (8 bases). V lost 4 bases to trimming and J lost 1 base, with 14 bases between them. CDR3 size: 15 residues. Per the germline V gene, CDR1 is MRHNA and CDR2 is SNTAGT. This chain's CDR3 is CASSGNRGGSYEQYF. The CDR3 DNA reads TGTGCCAGCAGTGGAAACAGGGGGGGATCCTACGAGCAGTACTTC.